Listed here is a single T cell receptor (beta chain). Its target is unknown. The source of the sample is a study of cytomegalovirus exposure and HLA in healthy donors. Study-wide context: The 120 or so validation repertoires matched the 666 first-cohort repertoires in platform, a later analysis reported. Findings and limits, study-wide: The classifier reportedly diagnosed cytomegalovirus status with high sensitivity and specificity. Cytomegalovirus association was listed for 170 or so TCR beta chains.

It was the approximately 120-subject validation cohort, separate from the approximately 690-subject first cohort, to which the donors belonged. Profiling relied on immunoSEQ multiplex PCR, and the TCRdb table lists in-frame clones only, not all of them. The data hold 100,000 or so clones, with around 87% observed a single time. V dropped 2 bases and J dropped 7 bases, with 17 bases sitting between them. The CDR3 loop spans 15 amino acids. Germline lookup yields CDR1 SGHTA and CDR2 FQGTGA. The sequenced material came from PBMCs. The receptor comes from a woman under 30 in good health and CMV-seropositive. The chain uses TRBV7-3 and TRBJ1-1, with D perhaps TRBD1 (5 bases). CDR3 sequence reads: CASSLVGSGIHEAFF. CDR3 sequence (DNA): TGTGCCAGCAGCTTAGTAGGGTCAGGGATACATGAAGCTTTCTTT.